Shown below are 16 T cell receptor beta chains from a single sample sequenced in a study of T cell responses to AZD1222 COVID-19 vaccine. Sequenced by immunoSEQ multiplex PCR; TCRdb stores in-frame clones only, minus some. The sample holds approximately 150,000 clones, 90% seen once. The source material was peripheral blood, sampled 28 days after the second AZD1222 dose. These receptors were collected from an adult who received the AZD1222 COVID-19 vaccine.

CDR3 bases: TGTGCCAGTAGGACCCTGGACAGGTTCGGTGGCTACACCTTC. This gives the protein CASRTLDRFGGYTF. The chain couples TRBV19 to TRBJ1-2, with 7 nucleotides matching TRBD1. Germline assignment: CDR1 LNHDA and CDR2 SQIVND (reference sequence). V lost 6 bases, J lost 7 bases, and 11 bases stayed unmatched. The length of the CDR3 is 14 residues.

The V call is TRBV6-5, the J call TRBJ2-2; D not certain. Germline-derived CDR1 and CDR2 are MNHEY and SVGAGI. The CDR3 consists of 12 residues. Between the trimmed V and J ends, which lost 7 bases and 0 bases, there was a span of 3 bases. The CDR3 DNA is TGTGCCAGCACCTCGAACACCGGGGAGCTGTTTTTT. Translated, it gives CASTSNTGELFF.

The DNA of the CDR3 is TGCGCCAGCAGCTTAGGAGACTACAATGAGCAGTTCTTC. This sequence encodes CASSLGDYNEQFF. This chain connects TRBV5-1 to TRBJ2-1, with unresolved D. With 2 bases removed from V and 3 bases from J, the gap between germline ends came to 6 bases. This CDR3 comprises 13 residues. Germline V gene sequence: CDR1 SGHRS, CDR2 YFSETQ.

This sequence joins TRBV10-3 and TRBJ2-7; 11 bases are a match to TRBD1. The CDR3 runs to 14 residues. Germline CDR1 is ENHRY and CDR2 is SYGVKD. V shed 6 bases, J shed 5 bases, and the junction held 6 bases outside the gene matches. The CDR3 loop is CAIRPGQGEDEQYF. In DNA form, the CDR3 reads TGTGCCATCAGGCCGGGACAGGGGGAGGACGAGCAGTACTTC.

A single count supports this clone. The chain couples TRBV6-5 to TRBJ1-2; 8 bases match TRBD1. V gave up 6 bases and J gave up 3 bases; unmatched junction bases: 3. This CDR3 contains 13 residues. Germline V gives CDR1 MNHEY, CDR2 SVGAGI. DNA of the CDR3: TGTGCCAGCAGCTGGACAGGGCACTATGGCTACACCTTC. Amino acid sequence: CASSWTGHYGYTF.

CDR3 amino acids: CASSQQAGRETQYF. The CDR3 nucleotides are TGTGCCAGCAGCCAGCAAGCGGGAAGGGAGACCCAGTACTTC. The chain uses TRBV3-1 (or the pseudogene TRBV3-2) and TRBJ2-5; 7 bases fit TRBD2. The length of the CDR3 is 14 residues. From germline, CDR1 is LGHDT and CDR2 YNNKEL (reference sequence). V shed 3 bases, J shed 5 bases, and the junction held 6 bases outside the gene matches.

The V and J genes are TRBV27 and TRBJ2-1; TRBD2 matches 8 bases. This CDR3 region has 15 residues. Germline V gene data show CDR1 as MNHEY and CDR2 as SMNVEV (reference sequence). The CDR3 nucleotides read TGTGCACTGCGCTGCAAAAGCGGGAGTCACAATGAGCAGTTCTTC. Translation gives CALRCKSGSHNEQFF.

The CDR3: CASRQLGNTEAFF. The DNA for the CDR3 is TGTGCCAGCAGACAACTAGGGAACACTGAAGCTTTCTTT. V usage is TRBV27 and J usage is TRBJ1-1; D call uncertain. Germline CDR1 and CDR2: MNHEY and SMNVEV (reference sequence). Trimming took off 6 bases at V and 1 base at J, with 9 bases between the two ends. CDR3 size: 13 residues.

The rearrangement uses TRBV4-2 and TRBJ1-5; weak D call: TRBD1 (5 bases). Germline V gene sequence: CDR1 LGHNA, CDR2 YNFKEQ. This CDR3 spans 15 amino acids. V was trimmed by 3 bases and J by 0 bases, leaving 9 bases between them. The DNA of the CDR3 is TGTGCCAGCAGCCACGACAGTAATAGCAATCAGCCCCAGCATTTT. Protein product: CASSHDSNSNQPQHF.

V gene TRBV7-9 combines with J gene TRBJ1-2; 8 positions match TRBD1. Germline V gene sequence: CDR1 SEHNR, CDR2 FQNEAQ (reference sequence). This CDR3 has 15 amino acids. Trimming removed 5 bases from V and 2 bases from J; junction bases left unmatched: 7. DNA for the CDR3: TGTGCCAGCAGCCCCTCAGGGGGCGCCAACTATGGCTACACCTTC. It is translated as CASSPSGGANYGYTF.

The J gene is TRBJ1-2, the V gene TRBV7-9; no clear D gene. With 5 bases removed from V and 0 bases from J, the gap between germline ends came to 7 bases. The V gene's germline CDR1 is SEHNR and CDR2 FQNEAQ (reference sequence). The length of the CDR3 is 13 residues. The CDR3 loop is CASSPTANYGYTF. DNA for the CDR3: TGTGCCAGCAGCCCGACGGCTAACTATGGCTACACCTTC.

The J gene is TRBJ2-7, the V gene TRBV5-1; either TRBD1 or TRBD2 may supply D (5 bases each). The CDR3 sequence is 13 residues long. Trimming removed 0 bases at V and 11 bases at J, with 15 bases between. Germline CDR1 and CDR2: SGHRS and YFSETQ. For the CDR3, the DNA is TGCGCCAGCAGCTTGGCCGGGGACGGCTCGGAGTACTTC. Its translation is CASSLAGDGSEYF.

This chain uses TRBV10-1 with TRBJ1-1, with unresolved D. CDR3 length: 13 residues. Per germline, CDR1 WNHNN and CDR2 SYGVQD (reference sequence). Trimming shortened V by 6 bases and J by 12 bases, and 20 bases separated the two germline ends. The CDR3 loop is CASSSDGTSKPFF. DNA for the CDR3: TGCGCCAGCAGCTCGGACGGCACCTCCAAGCCTTTCTTT.

This clone showed up just a few times. The chain is built from TRBV27 and TRBJ2-2, with D uncertain. Germline V lookup: CDR1 MNHEY, CDR2 SMNVEV (reference sequence). Trimming stripped 4 bases from V and 0 bases from J, with 3 bases between. This CDR3 region has 13 residues. CDR3 loop: CASSSANTGELFF. The DNA for the CDR3 is TGTGCCAGCAGTTCAGCGAACACCGGGGAGCTGTTTTTT.

DNA of the CDR3: TGTGCCTGGAGTTACGAGCGGGGTTTCCGGGAGCAGTTCTTC. Protein: CAWSYERGFREQFF. The rearrangement links TRBV30 to TRBJ2-1, with 7 bases lining up with TRBD2. The CDR3 contains 14 residues. Trimming cost V 2 bases and J 10 bases; bases outside gene matches: 11. CDR1 GTSNPN and CDR2 SVGIG come from the germline V gene (reference sequence).

V is TRBV27 and J is TRBJ2-7; 9 nucleotides line up with TRBD2. CDR1 MNHEY and CDR2 SMNVEV come from the germline V gene (reference sequence). Trimming at V came to 0 bases and at J to 11 bases, leaving 5 bases not matched to a gene. This CDR3 region has 13 residues. The chain's CDR3 is CASSLSAGGKKYF. The CDR3 nucleotides read TGTGCCAGCAGTTTATCCGCGGGAGGGAAAAAGTACTTC.